The source of this TCR beta chain is a study of blood T cell repertoires in COVID-19. This table comes from immunoSEQ multiplex PCR, and its TCRdb copy is limited to in-frame clones, with some not included. The sample has some 500,000 clones, approximately 88% seen once. The TCR originated in a woman in her 50s with COVID-19, enrolled during active disease. Specimen: peripheral blood.

CDR3: CASSLGQGGVETQYF. For the CDR3, the DNA is TGTGCCAGCAGCTTAGGACAGGGGGGGGTCGAGACCCAGTACTTC. The rearrangement joins TRBV5-8 to TRBJ2-5; 10 bases map to TRBD1. V was pared by 2 bases and J by 5 bases, with 6 bases of the junction left unmatched. This CDR3 comprises 15 residues. The germline V gene has CDR1 SGHTS and CDR2 YDEGEE.